Reported below is one T cell receptor beta chain. Antigen unknown. The record originates from a study of cytomegalovirus exposure and HLA in healthy donors. Study information: Genotyping showed roughly 76% of over 350 donors falling in the Caucasian-associated ancestry cluster.

This CDR3 has 15 amino acids. V lost 4 bases and J lost 0; bases outside the gene matches: 1. The V gene's germline CDR1 is LGHNA and CDR2 YSLEER. Whole-study results and caveats: A later analysis reported that several of the most significant clusters appeared to be linked to common viral pathogens, among them Epstein-Barr virus. Earlier analysis found most TCR beta V segments productive about 90% or about 30% of the time.

The PCR ran on 60 Vbeta and 13 Jbeta primers. Method: immunoSEQ multiplex PCR; TCRdb's copy keeps in-frame clones and lacks some. Of roughly 130,000 clones listed, around 82% were seen once; the top ten hold approximately 10%. This receptor was identified in a male donor in good health and CMV-seropositive. Input material: PBMCs. This rearrangement joins TRBV4-3 to TRBJ2-1, with TRBD2 matching over 9 bases. The CDR3 region has the DNA TGCGCCAGCAGCCTTAGCGGGAGCTCCTACAATGAGCAGTTCTTC. This gives the protein CASSLSGSSYNEQFF.